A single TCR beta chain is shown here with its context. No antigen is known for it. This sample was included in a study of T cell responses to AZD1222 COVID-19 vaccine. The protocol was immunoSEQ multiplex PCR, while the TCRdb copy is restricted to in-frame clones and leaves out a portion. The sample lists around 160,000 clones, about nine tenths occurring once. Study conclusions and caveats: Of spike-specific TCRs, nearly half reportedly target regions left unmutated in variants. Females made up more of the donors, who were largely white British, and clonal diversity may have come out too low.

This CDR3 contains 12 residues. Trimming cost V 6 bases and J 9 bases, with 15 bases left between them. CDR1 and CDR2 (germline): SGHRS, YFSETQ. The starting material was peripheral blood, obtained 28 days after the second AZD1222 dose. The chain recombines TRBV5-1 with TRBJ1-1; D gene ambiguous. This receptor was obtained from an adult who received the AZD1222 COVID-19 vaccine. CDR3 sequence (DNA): TGCGCCAGCACCGGATTTTCCTCGCAAGCTTTCTTT. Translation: CASTGFSSQAFF.